Here is one TCR beta chain with its context. No antigen is known for it. No much larger clone is present one base from it, and per-base qualities are unavailable. The sample comes from a study of blood T cell repertoires in COVID-19 (dated by TCRdb to 2019 to 2021). Background for the entire study: Samples from collaborators originated in the United States, Italy and Spain and spanned both the acute and convalescent phases of COVID-19. The material from the prospective study consisted of cDNA or gDNA derived from T cells, B-cell-depleted T cells, or PBMCs. Deeply sampled blood TCRbeta repertoires from subjects exposed to, actively infected with, or recovered from COVID-19 were included in the dataset. The repertoires were released in a freely available public database intended as a resource for research on the immune response to SARS-CoV-2. Samples were obtained from the ongoing ImmuneRACE study (first 160 participants) and from 950 to 1,500 subjects provided by 6 global collaborators. Sample metadata almost always included a de-identified subject ID, COVID-19 status, age in years and sex. Where HLA class I and class II types were available, the types were taken from metadata supplied by the sample provider, not from assay-based typing.

Samples from volunteer blood donors who had recovered from COVID-19 were contributed by a second Seattle source. The collaborating institutions used their own protocols to collect whole blood in K2EDTA tubes. For TCRbeta analysis, collaborators shipped samples as frozen whole blood, isolated PBMCs, or DNA extracted from either of those sample types. Findings and caveats that apply to the study as a whole: How much clinical and demographic metadata was included differed by source and by participant, and the metadata was provided uncurated.

The immunoSEQ Assay, a bias-controlled multiplex PCR, was used to amplify TCRbeta CDR3 regions from genomic DNA. As for the original processing: Within the assay, amplification of reference gene primers was used to estimate how many nucleated cells each sample contained. Sequence reads were collapsed and filtered to measure the absolute abundance of every unique TCRbeta CDR3 rearrangement. Productive Simpson clonality was computed per sample as the square root of Simpson's diversity index over productive rearrangements. TCRdb's version of the immuneACCESS table is confined to in-frame rearrangements and falls short of the full clone set. An unresolved V gene accounts for under half of the shortfall where checked; the remainder is of unknown origin. V, J and clone size reflect that table, while D and trimming were determined from the DNA. This sample holds 200,000 to 300,000 clones; 86% were observed only once. The top ten hold about 2.9% of the sample.

Spanning cysteine to phenylalanine, the CDR3 consists of 14 amino acids. The kept DNA is CDR3 alone, 42 bases in frame from the first base. The germline V gene yields SGHRS for CDR1 and YFSETQ for CDR2. From V the trimming removes 4 bases and from J it removes 3 bases, while the gene matches leave 5 bases of the junction unaccounted for. Sequencing was performed on peripheral blood. Here the chain combines TRBV5-1 and TRBJ1-1; TRBD1 agrees with 8 junctional bases. This receptor was identified in a woman aged 25 to 45 who had recovered from COVID-19. The CDR3 amino acid sequence is: CASSLRTGYTEAFF. The nucleotide sequence is given as TGCGCCAGCAGCCTCCGGACAGGGTACACTGAAGCTTTCTTT.